This note documents a single T cell receptor (beta chain) sequence. The junction does not match germline at one end; this may be a read error. PCR was performed a second time for about 7 to 12 cycles using a sample-barcoded 5' primer and a J-beta primer mix. TCRdb reanalysed the 5' RACE reads using MiXCR and keeps one entry per CDR3 protein. The sample lists some 1.8 million distinct CDR3 sequences, about two fifths seen once, with under 25% in the top ten. The data originate from a study of blood T cells in healthy people across ages. Per germline, CDR1 SNHLY and CDR2 FYNNEI. This CDR3 contains 14 residues.

The sequencing sample was made of blood. The chain uses TRBV2 and TRBJ2-6; tentatively, D is TRBD1 (5 bases). The TCR comes from a human donor in good health. The CDR3 reads CASSDASGANVPTF. The CDR3 DNA is TGTGCCAGCAGTGACGCCTCTGGGGCCAACGTCCCGACTTTC.